These 21 T cell receptor beta chains originate from one sample sequenced in a study of tumor and adjacent non-tumor tissue in lung cancer. A modified ARM-PCR protocol with three rounds of nested PCR amplified TCRbeta. One entry per CDR3 protein results from TCRdb running MiXCR on the multiplex PCR reads. The sample lists tens of thousands of distinct CDR3 sequences; roughly 72% were seen once. The template was RNA from unsorted bulk tissue. The specimen was lung tumor tissue. All receptors derive from a woman aged 40 to 50 with non-small cell lung cancer.

The V gene is TRBV11-2, the J gene TRBJ1-6; D gene uncertain. Germline V lookup: CDR1 SGHAT, CDR2 FQNNGV. The CDR3 spans 15 residues. The ends were cut back, 1 base at V and 6 bases at J, with 10 bases in the middle. Written as DNA, the CDR3 is TGTGCCAGCAGCTTAGTCCCGGGGAGTAATTCACCCCTCCACTTT. Its protein product is CASSLVPGSNSPLHF.

The chain links TRBV11-3 to TRBJ2-3; 12 bases align to TRBD2. Germline CDR1 is SGHNT and CDR2 is YENEEA. CDR3 length: 17 residues. V was pared by 11 bases and J by 5 bases, with 17 bases of the junction left unmatched. The CDR3 sequence: CAGSSSLLAGGGDTQYF. CDR3 nucleotides: TGTGCCGGTAGCTCAAGCCTTCTAGCGGGGGGGGGAGATACGCAGTATTTT.

As concerns this clonotype: One end of the junction does not line up with germline, which may come from a read error. V usage is TRBV10-2 and J usage is TRBJ1-5; D remains ambiguous. The CDR3 loop spans 13 amino acids. Germline assignment: CDR1 WSHSY and CDR2 SAAADI. The CDR3 here is CASSNRSNQPQHF. DNA for the CDR3: TGCGCCAGCAGTAATCGCAGCAATCAGCCTCAGCATTTT.

Comment on this clonotype: Just one base apart from a much larger clone, this may be a read error. The chain combines TRBV28 with TRBJ2-1; 9 bases map to TRBD2. Germline CDR1 and CDR2: MDHEN and SYDVKM. This CDR3 region has 15 residues. The CDR3 DNA is TGTGTCAGCAGCTTAGCGGGAGTAATCGCCAATGAGCAGTTCTTC. Amino acids: CVSSLAGVIANEQFF. Filled out from reference TRBV28 and TRBJ2-1, the complete variable domain reads DVKVTQSSRYLVKRTGEKVFLECVQDMDHENMFWYRQDPGLGLRLIYFSYDVKMKEKGDIPEGYSVSREKKERFSLILESASTNQTSMYLCVSSLAGVIANEQFFGPGTRLTVL.

The chain couples TRBV6-5 to TRBJ2-6; a weak D match, TRBD2 (5 bases). Germline values: CDR1 MNHEY, CDR2 SVGAGI. This CDR3 region has 16 residues. Trimming cost V 5 bases and J 8 bases, with 19 bases left between them. CDR3 sequence: CASSRGYEAVTNVLTF. The DNA for the CDR3 is TGTGCCAGCAGTCGGGGATACGAGGCTGTGACCAACGTCCTGACTTTC.

On this clonotype: A read error is possible here, since a much larger clone lies one base away. The chain links TRBV20-1 to TRBJ2-5; D not certain. The CDR3 covers 12 residues. The germline gives CDR1 DFQATT, CDR2 SNEGSKA (reference sequence). This CDR3 is CSASVWRESQYF. DNA for the CDR3: TGCAGTGCTAGCGTGTGGCGAGAGAGCCAGTACTTC.

Concerning this clonotype itself: An end of the junction differs from the germline gene, which may be a read error. The V call is TRBV29-1, the J call TRBJ2-5; D is possibly TRBD1 or TRBD2 (6 bases each). CDR1 is SQVTM and CDR2 is ANQGSEA in the germline V gene. The CDR3 is 12 amino acids. The CDR3: CSAAEGQETQCF. CDR3 sequence (DNA): TGCAGCGCCGCGGAGGGACAAGAGACTCAGTGTTTC.

Concerning this clonotype itself: One end of the junction varies from germline; a read error may be responsible. The chain links TRBV7-9 to TRBJ2-1; 7 nucleotides align to TRBD1. The CDR3 sequence is 15 residues long. In germline, CDR1 is SEHNR, CDR2 FQNEAQ (reference sequence). Written as DNA, the CDR3 is TGTGCCAGCAGCTTAGGACAGGGTAATCTTTATGAGCAGTCCTTC. It is translated as CASSLGQGNLYEQSF.

This clonotype occurred a few times. A single base separates this from a much larger clone, so it may be a read error. The V and J genes are TRBV28 and TRBJ1-2; no clear D gene. The V and J ends lost 8 bases and 7 bases respectively, with 11 bases between them. The germline V gene encodes CDR1 MDHEN and CDR2 SYDVKM. This CDR3 comprises 11 residues. CDR3 DNA sequence: TGTGCCAGCTTGATAGGGTTTGGCTACACCTTC. Translating gives CASLIGFGYTF.

For this clonotype: A single base separates this from a much larger clone, so it may be a read error. The DNA of the CDR3 is TGCGCCAGCTGGAGCGGGAGGGCCGGCACAGATACGAAGTATTTT. It codes for CASWSGRAGTDTKYF. This sequence joins TRBV10-2 and TRBJ2-3, with 10 bases aligning to TRBD2. The germline gives CDR1 WSHSY, CDR2 SAAADI. CDR3 size: 15 residues.

With regard to this clonotype: The junction does not match germline at one end; this may be a read error. J is TRBJ2-1 and V is TRBV6-1, with TRBD2 matching 12 bases. Germline V gives CDR1 MNHNS, CDR2 SASEGT. This CDR3 spans 15 amino acids. The CDR3 DNA follows: TGTGCCAGCACTCCGAGACTAGCGGGAGTAGGCGAGCAGTTCTTT. Residues: CASTPRLAGVGEQFF.

This clonotype appeared a few times. The J gene is TRBJ1-1, the V gene TRBV20-1; possible D gene TRBD1, 6 bases. The germline CDR1 and CDR2 sequences are DFQATT and SNEGSKA (reference sequence). V was shortened by 5 bases and J by 1 base, with 17 bases between the two germline ends. The CDR3 loop spans 15 amino acids. CDR3 loop: CSAGEGGARNTEAFF. For the CDR3, the DNA is TGCAGTGCTGGGGAGGGGGGGGCCAGGAACACTGAAGCTTTCTTT.

Regarding this clonotype: Without the conserved terminal phenylalanine or tryptophan, this CDR3 likely stems from a read error. The rearrangement joins TRBV11-3 to TRBJ1-1; a weak D match, TRBD1 (6 bases). The CDR3 consists of 14 residues. From germline, CDR1 is SGHNT and CDR2 YENEEA. CDR3 in DNA: TGTGCCAGCACCTTTCTACTTGGGGACACCGAAGCTTTCTCT. It is translated as CASTFLLGDTEAFS.

The genes are TRBV2 and TRBJ2-1; TRBD2 agrees at 11 bases. The CDR3 sequence is 16 residues long. The V gene's germline CDR1 is SNHLY and CDR2 FYNNEI. V was clipped by 7 bases and J by 0 bases; unmatched bases: 5. DNA of the CDR3: TGTGCCAGCAAAGCTAGCGGGGGGAGCTCCTACAATGAGCAGTTCTTC. This translates into CASKASGGSSYNEQFF.

To note about this clonotype: Relative to the germline gene, one junction end is altered; a read error may explain this. V usage is TRBV28 and J usage is TRBJ2-5, with D possibly being TRBD1 (6 bases). Germline CDR1 MDHEN, CDR2 SYDVKM. The CDR3 consists of 16 residues. Here the CDR3 reads CDSSPLGTRGEGTQYF. The CDR3 DNA reads TGTGACAGCAGTCCCCTAGGGACACGGGGCGAAGGGACCCAGTACTTC.

A word on this clonotype: A single base separates this from a much larger clone, so it may be a read error. The genes are TRBV28 and TRBJ2-7; no clear D. The germline V gene encodes CDR1 MDHEN and CDR2 SYDVKM. The length of the CDR3 is 15 residues. The CDR3 protein is CGSSSIQWTTYEQYF. The CDR3 region has the DNA TGTGGCAGCAGCTCAATCCAGTGGACCACCTACGAGCAGTACTTC.

Regarding this clonotype: This clone may be a read error of a much larger clone one base away. The genes are TRBV28 and TRBJ2-2; TRBD2 aligns across 8 bases. From germline, CDR1 is MDHEN and CDR2 SYDVKM. The V segment lost 4 bases and the J segment 9 bases; nucleotides outside the gene matches: 10. This CDR3 has 15 amino acids. CDR3 DNA: TGTGCCAGCAGTTCGACTAGCGTTTCGACCAGGGAGCTGTTTTTT. Translating it yields CASSSTSVSTRELFF.

Of note for this clonotype: Germline and junction disagree at one end, which may indicate a read error. V gene TRBV28 combines with J gene TRBJ2-7; 7 bases are a match to TRBD1. The CDR3 covers 14 residues. Germline CDR1 is MDHEN and CDR2 is SYDVKM. The CDR3 region is CTSSRQGVSYEQYF. CDR3 sequence (DNA): TGTACCAGCAGTCGTCAGGGGGTCTCCTACGAGCAGTATTTC.

The rearrangement links TRBV12-3 or TRBV12-4 to TRBJ2-1; D possibly uses TRBD1 or TRBD2 (5 bases each). Trimming cost V 5 bases and J 0 bases, with 11 bases left between them. The CDR3 is 15 amino acids. The CDR3 DNA reads TGTGCCAGCAGTCTCAACGGGGCCTCCTACAATGAGCAGTTCTTC. Protein: CASSLNGASYNEQFF.

Concerning this clonotype itself: One end of the junction fails to match germline, which may point to a read error. This chain links TRBV2 with TRBJ2-6; D is ambiguous. This CDR3 is 15 amino acids long. CDR1 is SNHLY, CDR2 FYNNEI, per germline. In DNA, the CDR3 is TGTGCCGGCAGTGTCGGTCGAACCGGGGCCAACGTCCTGACTTTC. It codes for CAGSVGRTGANVLTF.

The chain links TRBV7-8 to TRBJ2-5, with D possibly being TRBD1 or TRBD2 (6 bases each). Germline loops: CDR1 SGHVS, CDR2 FQNEAQ. The CDR3 runs to 19 residues. V was clipped by 1 base and J by 5 bases, with 26 bases between them. The CDR3 reads CASSLDPPPPGQGGETQYF. The CDR3 DNA is TGTGCCAGCAGCTTAGATCCTCCCCCCCCGGGACAAGGAGGGGAGACCCAGTACTTC.